Presented here are 32 T cell receptor beta chains from one specimen sequenced in a study of blood T cell repertoires in COVID-19. Using immunoSEQ multiplex PCR, the repertoire was profiled, and TCRdb retains in-frame clones only, with some absent. The sample has under 45,000 clones; 75% to 90% are singletons. Specimen: peripheral blood. The receptors stem from an elderly man with active COVID-19.

The gene calls are TRBV27 and TRBJ2-3; D is perhaps TRBD1 (5 bases). CDR3 length equals 13 residues. Trimming pared 4 bases from V and 4 bases from J, leaving 9 bases between. Germline-derived CDR1 and CDR2 are MNHEY and SMNVEV (reference sequence). The CDR3 is CASSSPGSDTQYF. The CDR3 bases are TGTGCCAGCAGTTCGCCAGGGTCAGATACGCAGTATTTT.

A few counts support this clone. The chain carries TRBV28 and TRBJ1-1; TRBD1 matches at 8 bases. The CDR3 is 15 residues long. V shed 6 bases and J 1 base; nucleotides not matched to a gene: 7. Germline V gene sequence: CDR1 MDHEN, CDR2 SYDVKM. The CDR3 sequence is CASSSDRVANTEAFF. The CDR3 nucleotides read TGTGCCAGCAGCTCGGACAGGGTGGCGAACACTGAAGCTTTCTTT.

The V gene is TRBV6-2 or TRBV6-3, the J gene TRBJ2-7; 10 bases are a match to TRBD2. J gave up 6 bases and V 6 bases, and 17 bases lay outside the gene matches. The CDR3 runs to 17 residues. Germline CDR1 and CDR2: MNHEY and SVGEGT. CDR3 protein: CASSPTPKASGSSEQYF. The CDR3 region has the DNA TGTGCCAGCAGCCCTACCCCGAAGGCTAGCGGGAGTAGCGAGCAGTACTTC.

The rearrangement links TRBV14 to TRBJ2-3, with 9 bases lining up with TRBD2. V shed 2 bases, J shed 0 bases, and the junction held 3 bases outside the gene matches. CDR3 size: 16 residues. From germline, CDR1 is SGHDN and CDR2 FVKESK. The DNA for the CDR3 is TGTGCCAGCAGCCAACCCGGACTAGCGAGCACAGATACGCAGTATTTT. Amino acid sequence: CASSQPGLASTDTQYF.

The CDR3 sequence: CASSLEGPGQGDYGYTF. The CDR3 bases are TGTGCCAGCAGCTTGGAAGGACCGGGACAGGGTGACTATGGCTACACCTTC. This chain joins TRBV11-3 and TRBJ1-2; 9 bases align to TRBD1. The germline V gene encodes CDR1 SGHNT and CDR2 YENEEA. The CDR3 sequence is 17 residues long. J lost 3 bases, V lost 3 bases, and 11 bases had no gene match.

The V call is TRBV7-2, the J call TRBJ1-6; D remains unclear. Trimming took off 5 bases at V and 8 bases at J, with 13 bases between the two ends. This CDR3 region has 14 residues. Germline lookup yields CDR1 SGHTA and CDR2 FQGNSA. The CDR3 DNA reads as TGTGCCAGCAGCCTCCAGGCCAGGTATTCACCCCTCCACTTT. It specifies CASSLQARYSPLHF. Combining the CDR3 with reference TRBV7-2 and TRBJ1-6 gives the whole variable domain GAGVSQSPSNKVTEKGKDVELRCDPISGHTALYWYRQSLGQGLEFLIYFQGNSAPDKSGLPSDRFSAERTGGSVSTLTIQRTQQEDSAVYLCASSLQARYSPLHFGNGTRLTVT.

The chain recombines TRBV24-1 with TRBJ2-1, with 9 positions matching TRBD2. In germline, CDR1 is KGHDR, CDR2 SFDVKD. J was trimmed by 3 bases and V by 12 bases; bases with no gene match: 14. The CDR3 totals 16 residues. The CDR3 sequence is CAAQGKSAGGYNEQFF. The CDR3 nucleotides are TGTGCCGCGCAGGGCAAATCAGCGGGAGGCTACAATGAGCAGTTCTTC.

V is TRBV7-9 and J is TRBJ2-2; no reliable D call. V was pared by 3 bases and J by 4 bases, with 3 bases between. The CDR3 runs to 12 residues. Germline CDR1 SEHNR, CDR2 FQNEAQ (reference sequence). The CDR3 sequence: CASSFFTGELFF. In DNA form, the CDR3 reads TGTGCCAGCAGCTTCTTCACCGGGGAGCTGTTTTTT. Using reference TRBV7-9 and TRBJ2-2 for the parts outside the CDR3, the full variable domain is DTGVSQNPRHKITKRGQNVTFRCDPISEHNRLYWYRQTLGQGPEFLTYFQNEAQLEKSRLLSDRFSAERPKGSFSTLEIQRTEQGDSAMYLCASSFFTGELFFGEGSRLTVL.

This chain links TRBV28 with TRBJ2-7, with a weak D call TRBD2 (6 bases). The CDR3 is made up of 13 amino acids. The V end was cut by 6 bases, the J end by 3 bases, with 12 bases between. Germline V gene sequence: CDR1 MDHEN, CDR2 SYDVKM. The DNA of the CDR3 is TGTGCCAGCAGGCGGGACGGATTCTACGAGCAGTACTTC. This codes for CASRRDGFYEQYF.

The chain recombines TRBV11-2 with TRBJ2-7, with 11 bases aligning to TRBD1. This CDR3 contains 16 residues. The V segment lost 4 bases and the J segment 0 bases; nucleotides outside the gene matches: 5. Germline V gene data show CDR1 as SGHAT and CDR2 as FQNNGV. The CDR3 loop reads CASSWTGGRGSYEQYF. DNA of the CDR3: TGTGCCAGCAGCTGGACAGGGGGCCGGGGCTCCTACGAGCAGTACTTC.

This clone is a singleton in its sample. This rearrangement joins TRBV2 to TRBJ2-7, with D perhaps TRBD1 (5 bases). V was trimmed by 7 bases and J by 5 bases, leaving 18 bases between them. CDR3 length: 14 amino acids. Germline-derived CDR1 and CDR2 are SNHLY and FYNNEI. CDR3 amino acids: CASINDRSQDEQYF. Written as DNA, the CDR3 is TGTGCCAGCATTAACGACAGAAGTCAAGACGAGCAGTACTTC.

The chain employs TRBV7-9 and TRBJ1-1; TRBD1 might be the D (5 bases). CDR3 length: 15 amino acids. The germline V and J ends were trimmed by 4 bases and 8 bases, with 20 bases remaining between them. Germline V gene lookup returns CDR1 SEHNR and CDR2 FQNEAQ (reference sequence). The DNA for the CDR3 is TGTGCCAGCAGCTCCAGCTCTTCAGGGTTCGGAGAAGCTTTCTTT. Translated: CASSSSSSGFGEAFF.

The rearrangement links TRBV18 to TRBJ2-1; D is unresolved. V lost 2 bases and J lost 6, with 8 bases in between. Germline V gene lookup returns CDR1 KGHSH and CDR2 LQKENI. The CDR3 has 13 amino acids. In nucleotides, the CDR3 is TGTGCCAGCTCACCAGAGTGGTCCAATGAGCAGTTCTTC. Its protein is CASSPEWSNEQFF.

The chain recombines TRBV18 with TRBJ1-5; D is ambiguous. Trimming stripped 1 base from V and 0 bases from J, with 7 bases between. The length of the CDR3 is 15 residues. The V gene's germline CDR1 is KGHSH and CDR2 LQKENI. The CDR3 DNA reads as TGTGCCAGCTCACCACGGGGAGATAGCAATCAGCCCCAGCATTTT. Protein product: CASSPRGDSNQPQHF.

The chain carries TRBV28 and TRBJ1-2; a possible D gene is TRBD1 (5 bases). Deletions cut 6 bases from V and 8 bases from J, with 16 bases between. CDR3 length: 13 amino acids. Germline values: CDR1 MDHEN, CDR2 SYDVKM. The CDR3 here is CASRTQMGRGYTF. CDR3 in DNA: TGTGCCAGCAGAACACAAATGGGGCGCGGCTACACCTTC.

The chain recombines TRBV6-5 with TRBJ2-5; 8 bases are a match to TRBD2. Trimming cost V 4 bases and J 6 bases; bases outside gene matches: 10. The CDR3 length is 15 residues. Germline CDR1 is MNHEY and CDR2 is SVGAGI. The CDR3 region has the DNA TGTGCCAGCAGTTCCAGCGGCCGGGAGGGTAAGACCCAGTACTTC. Translated, it gives CASSSSGREGKTQYF.

In this sample, this clone turned up once. The chain is built from TRBV29-1 and TRBJ2-1; 14 positions match TRBD2. The V gene's germline CDR1 is SQVTM and CDR2 ANQGSEA. CDR3 length equals 17 residues. J lost 3 bases, V lost 7 bases, and 11 bases had no gene match. The CDR3 DNA reads TGCAGCGCTCGAGGGACTAGCGGGAGAACATTCTACAATGAGCAGTTCTTC. Its translation: CSARGTSGRTFYNEQFF.

V and J are TRBV9 and TRBJ2-3; 9 bases map to TRBD2. The J segment lost 6 bases and the V segment lost 0 bases, leaving 5 bases of the junction unmatched. Germline V gene lookup returns CDR1 SGDLS and CDR2 YYNGEE. The CDR3 totals 15 residues. The CDR3 reads CASSVDGGGVDTQYF. In nucleotides, the CDR3 is TGTGCCAGCAGCGTAGATGGCGGGGGGGTCGATACGCAGTATTTT.

This chain uses TRBV5-6 with TRBJ1-3; perhaps TRBD1 as D (6 bases). Deletions cut 5 bases from V and 4 bases from J, with 16 bases between. The length of the CDR3 is 15 residues. Per the germline V gene, CDR1 is SGHDT and CDR2 is YYEEEE. The CDR3 is CASREGGAPGNTIYF. The CDR3 DNA reads TGTGCCAGCAGAGAGGGGGGGGCGCCGGGAAACACCATATATTTT.

This chain links TRBV18 with TRBJ2-1, with D perhaps TRBD1 (7 bases). The CDR3 is 16 amino acids. Trimming removed 5 bases from V and 7 bases from J, with 21 bases in between. CDR1 and CDR2 (germline): KGHSH, LQKENI. The CDR3 sequence is CASSAYTGEVRNEQFF. CDR3 coding DNA: TGTGCCAGCTCAGCCTATACAGGGGAGGTCAGGAATGAGCAGTTCTTC.

The CDR3 sequence: CASSFHGLGSTDTQYF. CDR3 nucleotides: TGCGCCAGCAGCTTCCACGGACTAGGGAGCACAGATACGCAGTATTTT. J is TRBJ2-3 and V is TRBV5-1; 7 bases are shared with TRBD2. V shed 2 bases, J shed 0 bases, and the junction held 6 bases outside the gene matches. Germline V gives CDR1 SGHRS, CDR2 YFSETQ. The CDR3 has 16 amino acids.

The rearrangement uses TRBV19 and TRBJ2-5; 8 bases are shared with TRBD2. V shed 5 bases and J 4 bases; nucleotides not matched to a gene: 6. Per the germline V gene, CDR1 is LNHDA and CDR2 is SQIVND (reference sequence). CDR3 length equals 14 residues. The CDR3 loop is CASSPGLVVETQYF. Here the CDR3 DNA reads TGTGCCAGTAGTCCGGGACTAGTGGTAGAGACCCAGTACTTC.

This sequence joins TRBV28 and TRBJ2-1; D might be TRBD1 (6 bases). Germline V gives CDR1 MDHEN, CDR2 SYDVKM. With 5 bases removed from V and 7 bases from J, the gap between germline ends came to 9 bases. This CDR3 region has 12 residues. CDR3 nucleotides: TGTGCCAGCAGTCAACAGGGTAATGAGCAGTTCTTC. This codes for CASSQQGNEQFF.

The gene calls are TRBV6-6 and TRBJ2-4; a possible D gene is TRBD1 (5 bases). V was cut by 5 bases and J by 3 bases, with 23 bases left in between. CDR1 MNHNY and CDR2 SVGAGI come from the germline V gene (reference sequence). This CDR3 is 18 amino acids long. CDR3 nucleotide sequence: TGTGCCAGCAGTCGTACACAGGCCAGGTGGGGTATCAAAAACATTCAGTACTTC. Translated, it gives CASSRTQARWGIKNIQYF.

V usage is TRBV28 and J usage is TRBJ2-1; no clear D gene. Germline values: CDR1 MDHEN, CDR2 SYDVKM. V lost 5 bases and J 0 bases, leaving 14 bases between the germline ends. The CDR3 sequence is 16 residues long. In DNA, the CDR3 is TGTGCCAGCAGTGTGACTTCTCTGAGCTCCTACAATGAGCAGTTCTTC. Translated, it gives CASSVTSLSSYNEQFF.

The rearrangement joins TRBV27 to TRBJ2-4; a possible D gene is TRBD2 (6 bases). This CDR3 contains 14 residues. The germline CDR1 and CDR2 sequences are MNHEY and SMNVEV (reference sequence). Trimming cost V 2 bases and J 8 bases, with 13 bases left between them. The CDR3 protein is CASSLGMGGDIQYF. The DNA for the CDR3 is TGTGCCAGCAGTTTAGGGATGGGGGGTGACATTCAGTACTTC.

The J gene is TRBJ2-1, the V gene TRBV6-5, with D maybe TRBD2 (5 bases). The V gene's germline CDR1 is MNHEY and CDR2 SVGAGI. V lost 2 bases and J lost 4, with 9 bases in between. The CDR3 sequence is 14 residues long. CDR3 amino acids: CASSYDGKYNEQFF. The CDR3 DNA reads TGTGCCAGCAGTTACGACGGGAAATACAATGAGCAGTTCTTC.

The chain recombines TRBV4-1 with TRBJ1-1; D unclear. The CDR3 spans 13 residues. The germline V gene has CDR1 MGHRA and CDR2 YSYEKL. V dropped 0 bases and J dropped 5 bases, with 7 bases sitting between them. The CDR3 spells CASSQEGFTEAFF. In nucleotides, the CDR3 is TGCGCCAGCAGCCAAGAGGGCTTTACTGAAGCTTTCTTT.

The chain links TRBV7-9 to TRBJ2-2, with 13 bases fitting TRBD2. This CDR3 is 18 amino acids long. Per germline, CDR1 SEHNR and CDR2 FQNEAQ (reference sequence). The ends lost 4 bases at V and 5 bases at J; junction bases unmatched: 10. This chain's CDR3 is CASSSGLAGVRSTGELFF. The CDR3 DNA follows: TGTGCCAGCAGCTCTGGACTAGCGGGAGTACGTAGTACCGGGGAGCTGTTTTTT.

The J gene is TRBJ1-1, the V gene TRBV9; D remains unclear. The CDR3 length is 13 residues. The V gene lost 1 base and the J gene lost 1 base, with 5 bases spanning the gap. The germline V gene encodes CDR1 SGDLS and CDR2 YYNGEE. CDR3 nucleotides: TGTGCCAGCAGCGTAACAACGAACACTGAAGCTTTCTTT. Protein sequence: CASSVTTNTEAFF.

V gene TRBV28 combines with J gene TRBJ2-3; weak D call: TRBD1 (5 bases). Deletions cut 5 bases from V and 1 base from J, with 16 bases between. This CDR3 is 16 amino acids long. Germline loops: CDR1 MDHEN, CDR2 SYDVKM. The CDR3 reads CASSPAGIGGTDTQYF. CDR3 DNA sequence: TGTGCCAGCAGTCCTGCAGGGATAGGTGGCACAGATACGCAGTATTTT.

This sequence joins TRBV9 and TRBJ1-1, with a tentative D call TRBD1 (5 bases). Trimming left V 4 bases short and J 3 bases short, with 16 bases between. The germline V gene encodes CDR1 SGDLS and CDR2 YYNGEE. CDR3 length: 15 residues. The CDR3, as DNA: TGTGCCAGCAGCCCCCGACAGTCTCGTGACACTGAAGCTTTCTTT. Its protein is CASSPRQSRDTEAFF. Full variable domain (missing parts from reference TRBV9 and TRBJ1-1): DSGVTQTPKHLITATGQRVTLRCSPRSGDLSVYWYQQSLDQGLQFLIQYYNGEERAKGNILERFSAQQFPDLHSELNLSSLELGDSALYFCASSPRQSRDTEAFFGQGTRLTVV.